This T cell receptor (beta chain) was recovered during a study of blood T cell repertoires in COVID-19. Here immunoSEQ multiplex PCR was the method, and the copy in TCRdb shows in-frame clones only, minus some. The table lists more than 85,000 clones, 70% to 90% of them singletons. This TCR was sampled from a man aged 45 to 65 with COVID-19, enrolled during active disease. Sequences were obtained from peripheral blood.

The CDR3 DNA is TGTGCCAGCAGCGTCCGGGACAGGGAGAGTTTCTATGGCTACACCTTC. Its translation: CASSVRDRESFYGYTF. The genes are TRBV9 and TRBJ1-2; 9 nucleotides align to TRBD1. Germline CDR1 reads SGDLS; CDR2 reads YYNGEE. Germline trimming cut 2 bases from V and 4 bases from J; bases unmatched to any gene: 9. The CDR3 consists of 16 residues.